Sequencing of this T cell receptor (beta chain) was carried out in a study of T cell repertoires in cytomegalovirus infection. TCRdb re-called the reads with MiXCR, one entry per CDR3 protein. The data contain 700,000 to 950,000 distinct CDR3 sequences, less than 35% of them seen just once; the ten biggest clones take up over 10%. The V gene lost 10 bases and the J gene lost 4 bases, with 16 bases spanning the gap. The CDR3 has 13 amino acids. Turning to this clonotype: What it recognizes is unknown.

The chain couples TRBV12-3 or TRBV12-4 to TRBJ1-2; D ambiguous. This clonotype was sampled from a human donor in good health (CMV status not recorded). Some clones in this sample may be carry-over from other donors' samples. The sequencing here drew on cultured CD8+ T cells from PBMCs, taken from culture after CMV antigen stimulation. CDR3 loop: CATSAPEGYGYTF. Here the CDR3 DNA reads TGTGCCACGAGTGCCCCCGAGGGCTATGGCTACACCTTC.